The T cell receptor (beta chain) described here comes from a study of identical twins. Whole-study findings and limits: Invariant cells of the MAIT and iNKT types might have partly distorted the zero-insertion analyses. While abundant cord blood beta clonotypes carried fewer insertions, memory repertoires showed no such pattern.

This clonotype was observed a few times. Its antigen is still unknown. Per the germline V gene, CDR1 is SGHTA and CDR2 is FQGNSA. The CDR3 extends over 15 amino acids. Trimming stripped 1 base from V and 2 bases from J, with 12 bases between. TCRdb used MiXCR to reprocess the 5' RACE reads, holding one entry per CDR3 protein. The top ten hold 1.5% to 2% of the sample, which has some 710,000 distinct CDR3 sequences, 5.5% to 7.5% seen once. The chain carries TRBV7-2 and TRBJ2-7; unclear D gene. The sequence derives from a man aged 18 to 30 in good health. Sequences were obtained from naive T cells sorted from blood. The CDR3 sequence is CASSLVVSRAYEQYF. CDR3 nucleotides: TGTGCCAGCAGCTTAGTGGTCAGCCGCGCCTACGAGCAGTACTTC.